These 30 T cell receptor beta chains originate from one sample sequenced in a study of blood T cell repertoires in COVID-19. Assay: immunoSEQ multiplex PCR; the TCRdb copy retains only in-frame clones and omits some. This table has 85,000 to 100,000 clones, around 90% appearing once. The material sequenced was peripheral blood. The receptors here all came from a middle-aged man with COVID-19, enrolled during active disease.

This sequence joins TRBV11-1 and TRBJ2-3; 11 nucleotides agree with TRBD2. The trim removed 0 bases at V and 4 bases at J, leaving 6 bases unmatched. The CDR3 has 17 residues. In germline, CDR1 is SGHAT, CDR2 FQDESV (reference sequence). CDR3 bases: TGTGCCAGCAGCTTAGCTTTTACTAGCGGGGGCGCAGATACGCAGTATTTT. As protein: CASSLAFTSGGADTQYF.

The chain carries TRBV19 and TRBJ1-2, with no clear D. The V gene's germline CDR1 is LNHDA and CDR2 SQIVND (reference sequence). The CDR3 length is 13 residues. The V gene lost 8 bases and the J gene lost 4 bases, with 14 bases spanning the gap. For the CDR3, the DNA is TGTGCCAGTGGCTTACAATACAGCTATGGCTACACCTTC. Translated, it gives CASGLQYSYGYTF. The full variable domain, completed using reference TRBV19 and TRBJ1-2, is DGGITQSPKYLFRKEGQNVTLSCEQNLNHDAMYWYRQDPGQGLRLIYYSQIVNDFQKGDIAEGYSVSREKKESFPLTVTSAQKNPTAFYLCASGLQYSYGYTFGSGTRLTVV.

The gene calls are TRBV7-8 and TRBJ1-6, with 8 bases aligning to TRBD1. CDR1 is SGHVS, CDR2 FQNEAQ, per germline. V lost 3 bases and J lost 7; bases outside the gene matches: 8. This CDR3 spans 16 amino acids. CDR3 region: CASSFGQGNSNSPLHF. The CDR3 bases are TGTGCCAGCAGCTTCGGACAGGGTAACTCGAATTCACCCCTCCACTTT.

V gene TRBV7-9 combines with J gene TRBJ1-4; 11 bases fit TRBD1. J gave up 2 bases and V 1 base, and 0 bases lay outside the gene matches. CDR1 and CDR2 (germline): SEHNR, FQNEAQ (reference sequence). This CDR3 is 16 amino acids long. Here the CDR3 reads CASSLGTGGTNEKLFF. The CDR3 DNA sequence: TGTGCCAGCAGCTTAGGGACAGGGGGCACTAATGAAAAACTGTTTTTT.

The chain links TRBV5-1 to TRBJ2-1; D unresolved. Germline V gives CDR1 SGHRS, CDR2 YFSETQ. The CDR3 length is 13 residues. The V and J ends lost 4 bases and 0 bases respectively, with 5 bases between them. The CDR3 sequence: CASSPGSYNEQFF. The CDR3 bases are TGCGCCAGCAGCCCGGGCTCCTACAATGAGCAGTTCTTC.

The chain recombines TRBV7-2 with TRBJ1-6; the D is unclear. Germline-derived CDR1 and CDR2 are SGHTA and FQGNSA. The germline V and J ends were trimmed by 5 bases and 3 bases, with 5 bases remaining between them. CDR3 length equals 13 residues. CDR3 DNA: TGTGCCAGCAGCGCGAACTATAATTCACCCCTCCACTTT. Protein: CASSANYNSPLHF.

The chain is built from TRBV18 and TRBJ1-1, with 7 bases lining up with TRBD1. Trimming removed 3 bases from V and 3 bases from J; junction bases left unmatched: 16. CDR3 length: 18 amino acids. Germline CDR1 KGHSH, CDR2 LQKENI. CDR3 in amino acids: CASSPTMGSGQVYTEAFF. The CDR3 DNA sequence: TGTGCCAGCTCACCGACGATGGGGTCCGGACAGGTATACACTGAAGCTTTCTTT.

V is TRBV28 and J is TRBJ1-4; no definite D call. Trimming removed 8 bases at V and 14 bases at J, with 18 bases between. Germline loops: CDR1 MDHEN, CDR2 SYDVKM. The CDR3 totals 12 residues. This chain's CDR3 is CASARHRGGLFF. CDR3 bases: TGTGCCAGCGCCAGACATCGGGGAGGGCTGTTTTTT.

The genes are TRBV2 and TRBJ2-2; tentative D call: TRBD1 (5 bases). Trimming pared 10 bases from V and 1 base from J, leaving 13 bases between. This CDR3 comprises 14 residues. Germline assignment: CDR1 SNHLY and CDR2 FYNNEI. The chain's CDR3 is CATILRGNTGELFF. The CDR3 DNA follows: TGTGCCACTATCCTTAGGGGGAACACCGGGGAGCTGTTTTTT. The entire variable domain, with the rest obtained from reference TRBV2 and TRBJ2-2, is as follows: EPEVTQTPSHQVTQMGQEVILRCVPISNHLYFYWYRQILGQKVEFLVSFYNNEISEKSEIFDDQFSVERPDGSNFTLKIRSTKLEDSAMYFCATILRGNTGELFFGEGSRLTVL.

The CDR3 sequence: CAIQAEGRQINQPQHF. The CDR3 DNA reads as TGTGCCATCCAAGCGGAGGGACGGCAGATCAATCAGCCCCAGCATTTT. The chain carries TRBV6-6 and TRBJ1-5, with D possibly matching TRBD1 (5 bases). In germline, CDR1 is MNHNY, CDR2 SVGAGI (reference sequence). The V end lost 10 bases, the J end lost 3 bases, and 22 bases lay between the germline ends. CDR3 length equals 16 residues.

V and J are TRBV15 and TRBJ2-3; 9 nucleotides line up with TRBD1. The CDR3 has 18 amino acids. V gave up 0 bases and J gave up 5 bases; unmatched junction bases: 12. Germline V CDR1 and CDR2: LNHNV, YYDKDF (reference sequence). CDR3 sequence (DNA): TGTGCCACCAGCAGAGATTATGTAAGGGACAGGGCTAGAGATACGCAGTATTTT. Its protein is CATSRDYVRDRARDTQYF.

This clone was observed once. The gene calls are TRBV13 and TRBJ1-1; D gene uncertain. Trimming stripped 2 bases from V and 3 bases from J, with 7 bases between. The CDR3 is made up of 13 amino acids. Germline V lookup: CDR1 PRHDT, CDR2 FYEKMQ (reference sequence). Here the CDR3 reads CASSLPGYTEAFF. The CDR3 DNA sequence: TGTGCCAGCAGCTTACCGGGGTACACTGAAGCTTTCTTT.

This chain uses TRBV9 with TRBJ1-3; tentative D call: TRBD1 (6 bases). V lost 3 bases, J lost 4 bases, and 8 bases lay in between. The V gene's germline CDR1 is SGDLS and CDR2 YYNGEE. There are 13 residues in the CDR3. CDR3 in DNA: TGTGCCAGCAGCGCAAGGGGGGGAAACACCATATATTTT. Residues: CASSARGGNTIYF.

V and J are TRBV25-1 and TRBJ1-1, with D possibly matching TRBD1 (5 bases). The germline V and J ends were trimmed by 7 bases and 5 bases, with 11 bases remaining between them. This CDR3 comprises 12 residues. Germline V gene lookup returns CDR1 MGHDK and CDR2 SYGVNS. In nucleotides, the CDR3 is TGTGCCAGCAAGGGGCTAGGAACTGAAGCTTTCTTT. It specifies CASKGLGTEAFF.

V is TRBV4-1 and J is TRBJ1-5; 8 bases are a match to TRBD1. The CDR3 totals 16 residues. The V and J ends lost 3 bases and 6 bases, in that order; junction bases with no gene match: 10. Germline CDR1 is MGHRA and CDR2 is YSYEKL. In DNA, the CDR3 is TGCGCCAGCAGCCAGGATGGACAGGGAAGGGGTCAGCCCCAGCATTTT. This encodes CASSQDGQGRGQPQHF.

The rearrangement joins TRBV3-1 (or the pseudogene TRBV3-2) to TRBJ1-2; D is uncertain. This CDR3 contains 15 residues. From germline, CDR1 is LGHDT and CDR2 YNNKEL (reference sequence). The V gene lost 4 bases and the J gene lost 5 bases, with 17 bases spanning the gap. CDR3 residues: CASSPDGKATYGYTF. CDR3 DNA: TGTGCCAGCAGCCCGGACGGGAAAGCCACATATGGCTACACCTTC.

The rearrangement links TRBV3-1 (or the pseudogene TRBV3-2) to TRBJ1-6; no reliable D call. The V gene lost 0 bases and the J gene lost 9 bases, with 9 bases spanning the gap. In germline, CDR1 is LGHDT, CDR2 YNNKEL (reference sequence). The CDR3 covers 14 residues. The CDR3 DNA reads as TGTGCCAGCAGCCAAGACTTCGGGGTTTCACCCCTCCACTTT. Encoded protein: CASSQDFGVSPLHF.

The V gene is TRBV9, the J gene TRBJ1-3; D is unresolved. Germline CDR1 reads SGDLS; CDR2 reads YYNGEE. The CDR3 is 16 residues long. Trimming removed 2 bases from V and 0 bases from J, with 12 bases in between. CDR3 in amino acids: CASSVGGISSGNTIYF. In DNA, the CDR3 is TGTGCCAGCAGCGTCGGAGGAATAAGCTCTGGAAACACCATATATTTT.

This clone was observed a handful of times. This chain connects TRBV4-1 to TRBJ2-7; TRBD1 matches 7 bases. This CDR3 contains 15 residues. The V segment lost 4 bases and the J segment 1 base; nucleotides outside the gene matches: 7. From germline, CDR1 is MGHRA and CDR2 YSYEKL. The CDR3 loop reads CASSPFGTESYEQYF. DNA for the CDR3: TGCGCCAGCAGCCCCTTCGGGACAGAGTCCTACGAGCAGTACTTC.

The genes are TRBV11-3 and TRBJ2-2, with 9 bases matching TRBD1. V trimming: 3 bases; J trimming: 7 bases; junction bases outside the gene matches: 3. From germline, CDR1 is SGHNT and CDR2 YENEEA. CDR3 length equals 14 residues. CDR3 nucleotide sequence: TGTGCCAGCAGCTTCGGACAGGGGTTCGGGGAGCTGTTTTTT. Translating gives CASSFGQGFGELFF.

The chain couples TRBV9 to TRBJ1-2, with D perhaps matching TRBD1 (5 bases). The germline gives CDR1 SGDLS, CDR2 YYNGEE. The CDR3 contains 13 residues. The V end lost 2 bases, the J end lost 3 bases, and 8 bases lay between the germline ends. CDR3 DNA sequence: TGTGCCAGCAGCGTGGACAAGGACTATGGCTACACCTTC. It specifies CASSVDKDYGYTF. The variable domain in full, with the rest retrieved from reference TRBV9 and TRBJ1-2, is DSGVTQTPKHLITATGQRVTLRCSPRSGDLSVYWYQQSLDQGLQFLIQYYNGEERAKGNILERFSAQQFPDLHSELNLSSLELGDSALYFCASSVDKDYGYTFGSGTRLTVV.

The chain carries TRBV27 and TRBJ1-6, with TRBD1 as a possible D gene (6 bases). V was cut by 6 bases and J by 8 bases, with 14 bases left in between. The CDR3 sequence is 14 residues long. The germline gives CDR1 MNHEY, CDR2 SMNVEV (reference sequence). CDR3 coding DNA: TGTGCCAGCAGGTCCACAGGGATTCATTCACCCCTCCACTTT. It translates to CASRSTGIHSPLHF.

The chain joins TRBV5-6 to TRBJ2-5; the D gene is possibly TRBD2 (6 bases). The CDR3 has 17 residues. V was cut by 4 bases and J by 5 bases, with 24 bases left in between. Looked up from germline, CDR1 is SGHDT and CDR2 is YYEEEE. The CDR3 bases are TGTGCCAGCAGCCGAACACTTCTTAGGGACTCGGGGGAGACCCAGTACTTC. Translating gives CASSRTLLRDSGETQYF.

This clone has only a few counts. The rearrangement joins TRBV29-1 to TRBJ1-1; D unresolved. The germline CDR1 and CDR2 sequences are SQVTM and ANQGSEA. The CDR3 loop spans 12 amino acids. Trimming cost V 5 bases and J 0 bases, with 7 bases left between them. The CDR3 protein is CSVFGVNTEAFF. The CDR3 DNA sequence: TGCAGCGTTTTCGGGGTGAACACTGAAGCTTTCTTT.

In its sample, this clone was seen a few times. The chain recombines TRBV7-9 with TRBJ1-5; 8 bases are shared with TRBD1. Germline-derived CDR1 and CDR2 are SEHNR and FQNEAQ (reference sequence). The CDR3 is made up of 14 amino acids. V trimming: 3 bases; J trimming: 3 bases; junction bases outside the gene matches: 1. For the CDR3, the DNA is TGTGCCAGCAGCTTGACAGGGGCCAATCAGCCCCAGCATTTT. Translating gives CASSLTGANQPQHF.

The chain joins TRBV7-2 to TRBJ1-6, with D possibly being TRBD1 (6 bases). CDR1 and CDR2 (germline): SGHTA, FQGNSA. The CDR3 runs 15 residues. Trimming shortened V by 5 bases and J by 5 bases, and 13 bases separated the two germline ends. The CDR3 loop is CASSQSTGNNSPLHF. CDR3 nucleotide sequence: TGTGCCAGCAGCCAATCTACAGGGAATAATTCACCCCTCCACTTT.

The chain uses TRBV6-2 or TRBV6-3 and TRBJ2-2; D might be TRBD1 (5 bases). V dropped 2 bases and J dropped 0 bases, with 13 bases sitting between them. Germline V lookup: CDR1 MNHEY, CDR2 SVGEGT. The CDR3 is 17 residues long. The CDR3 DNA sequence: TGTGCCAGCAGTTACCCTTCGGGCAGGGCGAACACCGGGGAGCTGTTTTTT. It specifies CASSYPSGRANTGELFF.

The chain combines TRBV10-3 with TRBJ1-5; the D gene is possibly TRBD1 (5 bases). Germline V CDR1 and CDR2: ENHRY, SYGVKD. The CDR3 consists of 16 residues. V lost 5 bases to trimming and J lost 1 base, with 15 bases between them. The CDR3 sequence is CAISSGPGRSNQPQHF. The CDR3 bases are TGTGCCATCAGTAGCGGGCCAGGGAGAAGCAATCAGCCCCAGCATTTT.

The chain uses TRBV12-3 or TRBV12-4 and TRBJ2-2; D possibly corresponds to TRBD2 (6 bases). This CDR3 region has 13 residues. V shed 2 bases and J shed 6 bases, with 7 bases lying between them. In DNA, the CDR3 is TGTGCCAGCAGTTTAACGGGGGCCGGGGAGCTGTTTTTT. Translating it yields CASSLTGAGELFF.

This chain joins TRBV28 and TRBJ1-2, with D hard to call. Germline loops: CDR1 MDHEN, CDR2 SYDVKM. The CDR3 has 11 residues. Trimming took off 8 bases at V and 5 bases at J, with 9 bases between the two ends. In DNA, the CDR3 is TGTGCCAGCGGGTCGGGTTATGGCTACACCTTC. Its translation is CASGSGYGYTF.